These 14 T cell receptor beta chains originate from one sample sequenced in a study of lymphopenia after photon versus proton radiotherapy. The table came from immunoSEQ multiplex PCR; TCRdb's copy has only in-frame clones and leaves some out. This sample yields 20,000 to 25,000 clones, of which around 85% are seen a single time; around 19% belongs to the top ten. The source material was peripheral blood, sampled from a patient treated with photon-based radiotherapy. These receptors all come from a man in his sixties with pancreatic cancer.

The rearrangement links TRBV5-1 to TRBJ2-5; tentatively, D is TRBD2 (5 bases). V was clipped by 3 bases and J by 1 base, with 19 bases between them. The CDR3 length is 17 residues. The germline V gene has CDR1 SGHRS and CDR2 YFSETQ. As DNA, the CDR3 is TGCGCCAGCAGCTCCCAGACTCCCGGCGGGTTCCAAGAGACCCAGTACTTC. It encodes CASSSQTPGGFQETQYF.

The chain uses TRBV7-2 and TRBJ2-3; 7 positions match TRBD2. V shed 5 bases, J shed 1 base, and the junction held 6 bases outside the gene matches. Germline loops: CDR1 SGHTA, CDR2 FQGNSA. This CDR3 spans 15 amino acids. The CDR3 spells CASSVSGVRTDTQYF. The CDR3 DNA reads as TGTGCCAGCAGCGTCAGCGGGGTACGCACAGATACGCAGTATTTT. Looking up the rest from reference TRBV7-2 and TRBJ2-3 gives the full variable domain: GAGVSQSPSNKVTEKGKDVELRCDPISGHTALYWYRQSLGQGLEFLIYFQGNSAPDKSGLPSDRFSAERTGGSVSTLTIQRTQQEDSAVYLCASSVSGVRTDTQYFGPGTRLTVL.

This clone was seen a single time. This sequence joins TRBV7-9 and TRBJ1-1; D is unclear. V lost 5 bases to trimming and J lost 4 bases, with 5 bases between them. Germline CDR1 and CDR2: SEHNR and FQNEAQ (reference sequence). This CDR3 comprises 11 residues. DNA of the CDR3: TGTGCCAGCAGCCTAATCACTGAAGCTTTCTTT. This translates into CASSLITEAFF.

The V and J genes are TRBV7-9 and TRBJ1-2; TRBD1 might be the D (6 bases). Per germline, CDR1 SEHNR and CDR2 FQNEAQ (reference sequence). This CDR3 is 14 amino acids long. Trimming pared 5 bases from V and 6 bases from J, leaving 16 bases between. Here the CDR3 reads CASSQGSGVDGYTF. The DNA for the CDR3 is TGTGCCAGCAGCCAAGGGTCAGGGGTAGATGGCTACACCTTC.

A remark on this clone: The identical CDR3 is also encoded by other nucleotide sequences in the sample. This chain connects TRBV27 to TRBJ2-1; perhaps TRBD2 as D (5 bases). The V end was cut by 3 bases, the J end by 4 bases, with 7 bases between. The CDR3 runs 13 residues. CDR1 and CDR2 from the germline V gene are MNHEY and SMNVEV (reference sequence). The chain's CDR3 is CASSFRTYNEQFF. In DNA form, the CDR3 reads TGTGCCAGCAGTTTTCGGACTTACAATGAGCAGTTCTTC.

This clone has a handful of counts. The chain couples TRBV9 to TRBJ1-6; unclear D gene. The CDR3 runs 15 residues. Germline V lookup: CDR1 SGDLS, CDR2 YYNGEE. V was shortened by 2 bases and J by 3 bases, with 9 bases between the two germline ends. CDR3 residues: CASSVRGNYNSPLHF. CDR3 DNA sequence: TGTGCCAGCAGCGTCCGGGGTAACTATAATTCACCCCTCCACTTT. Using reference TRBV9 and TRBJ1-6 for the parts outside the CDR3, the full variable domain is DSGVTQTPKHLITATGQRVTLRCSPRSGDLSVYWYQQSLDQGLQFLIQYYNGEERAKGNILERFSAQQFPDLHSELNLSSLELGDSALYFCASSVRGNYNSPLHFGNGTRLTVT.

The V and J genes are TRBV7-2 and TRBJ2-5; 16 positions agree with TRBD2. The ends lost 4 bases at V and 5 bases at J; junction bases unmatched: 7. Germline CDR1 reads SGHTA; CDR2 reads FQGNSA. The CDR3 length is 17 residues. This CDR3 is CASSSGLAGGFGETQYF. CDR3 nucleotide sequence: TGTGCCAGCAGCTCGGGACTAGCGGGGGGGTTCGGTGAGACCCAGTACTTC.

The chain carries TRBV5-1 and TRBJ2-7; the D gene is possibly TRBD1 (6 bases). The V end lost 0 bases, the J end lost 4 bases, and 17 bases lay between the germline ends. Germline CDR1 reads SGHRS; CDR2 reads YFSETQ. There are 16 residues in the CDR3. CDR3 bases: TGCGCCAGCAGCTTGGCCGGGGCAGGGGACCTATACGAGCAGTACTTC. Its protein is CASSLAGAGDLYEQYF.

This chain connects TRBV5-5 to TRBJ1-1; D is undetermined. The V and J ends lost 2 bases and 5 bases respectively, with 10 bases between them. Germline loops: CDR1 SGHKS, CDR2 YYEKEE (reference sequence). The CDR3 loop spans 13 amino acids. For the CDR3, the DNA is TGTGCCAGCAGCTTAGGTCCCGGGACTGAAGCTTTCTTT. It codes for CASSLGPGTEAFF.

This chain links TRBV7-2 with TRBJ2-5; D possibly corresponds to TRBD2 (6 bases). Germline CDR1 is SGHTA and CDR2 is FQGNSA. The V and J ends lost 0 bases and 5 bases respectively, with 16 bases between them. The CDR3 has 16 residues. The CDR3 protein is CASSLALAIARETQYF. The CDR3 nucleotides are TGTGCCAGCAGCTTAGCTCTAGCGATTGCTCGGGAGACCCAGTACTTC.

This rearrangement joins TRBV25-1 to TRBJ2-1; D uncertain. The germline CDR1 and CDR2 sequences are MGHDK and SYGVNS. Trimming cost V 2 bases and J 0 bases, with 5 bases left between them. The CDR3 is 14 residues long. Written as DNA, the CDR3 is TGTGCCAGCAGTGAAGGGTTCTCCTACAATGAGCAGTTCTTC. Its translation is CASSEGFSYNEQFF.

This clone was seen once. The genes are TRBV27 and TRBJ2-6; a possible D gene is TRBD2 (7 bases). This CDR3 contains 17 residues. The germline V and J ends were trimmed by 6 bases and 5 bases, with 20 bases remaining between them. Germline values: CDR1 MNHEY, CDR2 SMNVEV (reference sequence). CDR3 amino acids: CASSPSWGGARANVLTF. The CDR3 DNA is TGTGCCAGCAGCCCTTCCTGGGGGGGCGCAAGGGCCAACGTCCTGACTTTC. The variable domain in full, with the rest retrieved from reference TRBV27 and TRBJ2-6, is EAQVTQNPRYLITVTGKKLTVTCSQNMNHEYMSWYRQDPGLGLRQIYYSMNVEVTDKGDVPEGYKVSRKEKRNFPLILESPSPNQTSLYFCASSPSWGGARANVLTFGAGSRLTVL.

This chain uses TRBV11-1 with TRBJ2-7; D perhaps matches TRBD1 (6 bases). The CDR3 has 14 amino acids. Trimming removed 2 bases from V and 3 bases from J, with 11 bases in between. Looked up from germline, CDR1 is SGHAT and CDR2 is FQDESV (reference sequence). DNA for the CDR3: TGTGCCAGCAGCTTATCGGACAGAGACTACGAGCAGTACTTC. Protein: CASSLSDRDYEQYF. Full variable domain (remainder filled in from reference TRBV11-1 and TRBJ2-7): EAEVAQSPRYKITEKSQAVAFWCDPISGHATLYWYRQILGQGPELLVQFQDESVVDDSQLPKDRFSAERLKGVDSTLKIQPAELGDSAMYLCASSLSDRDYEQYFGPGTRLTVT.

The CDR3 nucleotides read TGTGCCAGCAGCTTAGGGACACACAATGGCTACACCTTC. It translates to CASSLGTHNGYTF. V gene TRBV7-6 combines with J gene TRBJ1-2; a possible D gene is TRBD1 (5 bases). This CDR3 contains 13 residues. V was clipped by 1 base and J by 6 bases, with 9 bases between them. Germline V lookup: CDR1 SGHVS, CDR2 FNYEAQ.